Listed below are T cell receptor beta chains from one sample, sequenced in a study of T cell responses to AZD1222 COVID-19 vaccine. This table comes from immunoSEQ multiplex PCR, and its TCRdb copy is limited to in-frame clones, with some not included. The repertoire holds 150,000 or so clones, with 86% as singletons. The sequences come from peripheral blood, collected on day 0 of MenACWY control vaccination. The receptors here all came from an adult in good health. The conserved cysteine and the conserved F or W are not part of the CDR3 here. Fields, in order: V gene, clone size, J gene, CDR3 length, CDR3 protein. Clone sizes are given selectively: once, few, many, or a class where the clone is expanded.

v_call: TRBV6-4
clone_size: .
j_call: TRBJ1-6
cdr3_length: 12
cdr3_aa: ASSDIQGNSPLH

v_call: TRBV9
clone_size: .
j_call: TRBJ2-2
cdr3_length: 16
cdr3_aa: ASSVDPFGAQDTGELF

v_call: TRBV15
clone_size: .
j_call: TRBJ1-3
cdr3_length: 12
cdr3_aa: ATSRTPSGNTIY

v_call: TRBV6-5
clone_size: .
j_call: TRBJ1-5
cdr3_length: 11
cdr3_aa: ASSTQGNQPQH

v_call: TRBV28
clone_size: .
j_call: TRBJ1-2
cdr3_length: 10
cdr3_aa: ASSEQNYGYT

v_call: TRBV7-8
clone_size: .
j_call: TRBJ1-5
cdr3_length: 13
cdr3_aa: ASSQERYSNQPQH

v_call: TRBV28
clone_size: .
j_call: TRBJ1-4
cdr3_length: 11
cdr3_aa: ASRDRGREKLF

v_call: TRBV6-5
clone_size: .
j_call: TRBJ1-2
cdr3_length: 11
cdr3_aa: ASIRDRDYGYT

v_call: TRBV3-1/TRBV3-2
clone_size: .
j_call: TRBJ1-2
cdr3_length: 11
cdr3_aa: ASSGAKGYGYT

v_call: TRBV7-2
clone_size: .
j_call: TRBJ1-6
cdr3_length: 11
cdr3_aa: ASSRGGNSPLH

v_call: TRBV5-1
clone_size: once
j_call: TRBJ2-3
cdr3_length: 14
cdr3_aa: ASSLSGSLRTDTQY

v_call: TRBV7-2
clone_size: .
j_call: TRBJ1-5
cdr3_length: 12
cdr3_aa: ASSLGGYNQPQH

v_call: TRBV7-9
clone_size: .
j_call: TRBJ1-1
cdr3_length: 11
cdr3_aa: ASSFDQNTEAF

v_call: TRBV30
clone_size: .
j_call: TRBJ1-2
cdr3_length: 13
cdr3_aa: AWRGGMMNNYGYT

v_call: TRBV9
clone_size: .
j_call: TRBJ1-5
cdr3_length: 13
cdr3_aa: ASSVGAGRNQPQH

v_call: TRBV7-2
clone_size: .
j_call: TRBJ2-1
cdr3_length: 17
cdr3_aa: ASSLRGRGVAGIYNEQF

v_call: TRBV28
clone_size: .
j_call: TRBJ2-5
cdr3_length: 11
cdr3_aa: ASGAGGPQTQY

v_call: TRBV10-3
clone_size: once
j_call: TRBJ1-1
cdr3_length: 12
cdr3_aa: ATGTGGVVTEAF

v_call: TRBV4-1
clone_size: .
j_call: TRBJ1-2
cdr3_length: 12
cdr3_aa: ASSQGAGSYGYT

v_call: TRBV7-6
clone_size: .
j_call: TRBJ2-5
cdr3_length: 9
cdr3_aa: ASSLQETQY

v_call: TRBV9
clone_size: .
j_call: TRBJ2-1
cdr3_length: 15
cdr3_aa: ASSVSETGLGGGEQF

v_call: TRBV7-2
clone_size: .
j_call: TRBJ1-5
cdr3_length: 13
cdr3_aa: ASSSMDRNDQPQH

v_call: TRBV5-1
clone_size: few
j_call: TRBJ2-3
cdr3_length: 15
cdr3_aa: ASSWPLAGGSTDTQY